The table lists the clone carrying this T cell receptor beta chain with a few counts. No antigen is known for it. Assay used: immunoSEQ multiplex PCR; TCRdb lists only in-frame clones, some missing. The sample consists of more than 65,000 clones, around 91% of them appearing once. The data belong to a study of identifying expanded T cells in peripheral blood. Study-level results: Approximately two-week clone count variance significantly increased as total template count grew.

Germline V CDR1 and CDR2: SGDLS, YYNGEE. The V and J ends lost 0 bases and 8 bases respectively, with 6 bases between them. This CDR3 comprises 13 residues. The V call is TRBV9, the J call TRBJ1-6; D is ambiguous. The TCR originated in a person between 18 and 75 years old in good health. The specimen sequenced was blood. CDR3 amino acids: CASSVVRDSPLHF. The CDR3 nucleotides read TGTGCCAGCAGCGTAGTGAGGGATTCACCCCTCCACTTT.